Below are 23 T cell receptor beta chains sequenced from a single sample in a study of T cells in Graves' hyperthyroidism and ophthalmopathy. RNA transcripts served as the template for amplifying TCR beta CDR3 regions. First-round RT-PCR of the TCR CDR3 relied on the HTBI primer set. Via MiXCR, TCRdb re-called the multiplex PCR reads, giving one row per CDR3 protein. This sample has 600,000 to 750,000 distinct CDR3 sequences, with around 15% found just once. The sequenced material came from blood. Every receptor here comes from a man in his forties or fifties with Graves' hyperthyroidism.

V usage is TRBV5-1 and J usage is TRBJ2-5; maybe TRBD1 (6 bases). V gave up 4 bases and J gave up 0 bases, with 10 bases separating them. Germline assignment: CDR1 SGHRS and CDR2 YFSETQ. The CDR3 extends over 14 amino acids. This chain's CDR3 is CASSPGTNQETQYF. In DNA form, the CDR3 reads TGCGCCAGCAGCCCGGGGACAAACCAAGAGACCCAGTACTTC.

The chain joins TRBV29-1 to TRBJ2-3; TRBD2 agrees at 9 bases. The V gene's germline CDR1 is SQVTM and CDR2 ANQGSEA. This CDR3 comprises 14 residues. CDR3 nucleotide sequence: TGCAGTGCTTATACTAGCGGGAGCACAGATACGCAGTATTTT. It yields the protein CSAYTSGSTDTQYF.

This sequence joins TRBV5-5 and TRBJ1-2; D ambiguous. V lost 3 bases, J lost 6 bases, and 15 bases lay in between. This CDR3 spans 14 amino acids. The germline CDR1 and CDR2 sequences are SGHKS and YYEKEE (reference sequence). CDR3 loop: CASSSAGGPNGYTF. The CDR3 coding sequence is TGTGCCAGCAGCTCAGCAGGAGGTCCCAATGGCTACACCTTC.

The V and J genes are TRBV6-2 or TRBV6-3 and TRBJ2-3; possibly TRBD2 for D (6 bases). Trimming shortened V by 6 bases and J by 2 bases, and 18 bases separated the two germline ends. The CDR3 has 16 residues. Germline V CDR1 and CDR2: MNHEY, SVGEGT. The CDR3 DNA reads as TGTGCCAGCAGGGGGTTGGAGGGGCCGGACACAGATACGCAGTATTTT. Its translation: CASRGLEGPDTDTQYF.

This clonotype occurred many times. The rearrangement links TRBV5-1 to TRBJ1-6; D call uncertain. Trimming pared 0 bases from V and 8 bases from J, leaving 9 bases between. Germline values: CDR1 SGHRS, CDR2 YFSETQ. This CDR3 comprises 14 residues. CDR3 DNA: TGCGCCAGCAGCTTGGGAGGTGGCGATTCACCCCTCCACTTT. Translated, it gives CASSLGGGDSPLHF.

This clonotype was found many times. The chain uses TRBV28 and TRBJ1-4; D not certain. CDR1 and CDR2 from the germline V gene are MDHEN and SYDVKM. The length of the CDR3 is 15 residues. Trimming took off 2 bases at V and 4 bases at J, with 11 bases between the two ends. DNA for the CDR3: TGTGCCAGCAGTTTAGGTATCGTGAATAATGAAAAACTGTTTTTT. Translating it yields CASSLGIVNNEKLFF.

This clonotype was seen many times. The chain carries TRBV7-3 and TRBJ2-1; D is uncertain. This CDR3 contains 12 residues. Trimming stripped 6 bases from V and 6 bases from J, with 9 bases between. CDR1 is SGHTA and CDR2 is FQGTGA in the germline V gene. The CDR3 DNA reads TGTGCCAGCAGTTTAGGCCTCAATGAGCAGTTCTTC. Translating gives CASSLGLNEQFF.

As for this clonotype: This may be a read error, as it is one base from a much larger clone. CDR3 nucleotide sequence: TGTGCCAGCAGCCCCAGGGCGCCCTATGGCTACACCTTC. This gives the protein CASSPRAPYGYTF. This chain joins TRBV27 and TRBJ1-2; D is possibly TRBD1 (5 bases). Trimming took off 6 bases at V and 4 bases at J, with 12 bases between the two ends. Germline loops: CDR1 MNHEY, CDR2 SMNVEV (reference sequence). The CDR3 extends over 13 amino acids.

In this sample, this clonotype turned up a few times. In nucleotides, the CDR3 is TGTGCCAGCAGCACCCGGGACCTCGAGACGATGTTTTTT. It codes for CASSTRDLETMFF. The V gene is TRBV11-3, the J gene TRBJ2-2; D is tentatively TRBD1 or TRBD2 (5 bases each). CDR1 and CDR2 from the germline V gene are SGHNT and YENEEA. CDR3 length: 13 amino acids. Between the trimmed V and J ends, which lost 5 bases and 15 bases, there was a span of 19 bases.

The chain uses TRBV6-1 and TRBJ1-6; 7 bases fit TRBD1. After removal of 6 bases from V and 10 bases from J, the junction contained 9 bases not matched to a gene. This CDR3 region has 14 residues. The germline V gene encodes CDR1 MNHNS and CDR2 SASEGT. CDR3 nucleotide sequence: TGTGCCAGCAGGGATGGGACAGAACTCTCACCCCTCCACTTT. This codes for CASRDGTELSPLHF.

The chain links TRBV9 to TRBJ1-3; D gene ambiguous. The CDR3 covers 16 residues. The V and J ends lost 0 bases and 0 bases respectively, with 10 bases between them. In germline, CDR1 is SGDLS, CDR2 YYNGEE. Here the CDR3 reads CASSVGVSFSGNTIYF. The CDR3 DNA is TGTGCCAGCAGCGTAGGGGTAAGCTTCTCTGGAAACACCATATATTTT.

The sample holds many counts of this clonotype. The chain recombines TRBV19 with TRBJ1-1, with D unresolved. CDR1 and CDR2 (germline): LNHDA, SQIVND (reference sequence). V was clipped by 4 bases and J by 3 bases, with 12 bases between them. This CDR3 is built from 14 residues. In DNA, the CDR3 is TGTGCCAGTAGTAGTGACACCGGACACACTGAAGCTTTCTTT. The encoded protein is CASSSDTGHTEAFF.

There are a few counts of this clonotype. The V and J genes are TRBV28 and TRBJ1-1; D gene unclear. Germline CDR1 is MDHEN and CDR2 is SYDVKM. CDR3 length equals 14 residues. The ends were cut back, 5 bases at V and 1 base at J, with 11 bases in the middle. CDR3 coding DNA: TGTGCCAGCAGTATCCATAGGAGGAACACTGAAGCTTTCTTT. Encoded protein: CASSIHRRNTEAFF.

CDR3 in amino acids: CASSTGGENTEAFF. The CDR3 DNA reads as TGCGCCAGCAGTACGGGGGGCGAGAACACTGAAGCTTTCTTT. The chain carries TRBV5-1 and TRBJ1-1; the D gene is possibly TRBD1 (6 bases). V dropped 5 bases and J dropped 1 base, with 12 bases sitting between them. The CDR3 is 14 amino acids. CDR1 and CDR2 (germline): SGHRS, YFSETQ.

This clonotype was detected many times. The chain is built from TRBV28 and TRBJ2-5, with D uncertain. V was shortened by 5 bases and J by 3 bases, with 10 bases between the two germline ends. CDR3 size: 13 residues. Germline loops: CDR1 MDHEN, CDR2 SYDVKM. The CDR3 sequence: CASSAHEKETQYF. CDR3 sequence (DNA): TGTGCCAGCAGTGCCCACGAGAAAGAGACCCAGTACTTC.

This chain joins TRBV6-5 and TRBJ2-1, with 12 nucleotides matching TRBD2. The V and J ends lost 4 bases and 15 bases, in that order; junction bases with no gene match: 13. Germline CDR1 reads MNHEY; CDR2 reads SVGAGI. The CDR3 has 15 amino acids. The DNA of the CDR3 is TGTGCCAGCAGTTCCCCCCCGACTAGCGGGAGTAGGCGGTTCTTC. Translated, it gives CASSSPPTSGSRRFF.

The table lists this clonotype with a few counts. CDR3 in amino acids: CAWSDRGYEQYF. The CDR3 DNA reads TGTGCCTGGAGCGACAGGGGCTACGAGCAGTACTTC. The rearrangement joins TRBV30 to TRBJ2-7, with 8 nucleotides matching TRBD1. The V gene end was trimmed by 3 bases and the J gene end by 3 bases; junction bases not matched to a gene: 1. The CDR3 contains 12 residues. Germline V gene lookup returns CDR1 GTSNPN and CDR2 SVGIG (reference sequence).

The table lists this clonotype with a few counts. The chain has TRBV6-1 and TRBJ2-7; 10 nucleotides agree with TRBD2. V shed 7 bases and J 2 bases; nucleotides not matched to a gene: 8. Germline assignment: CDR1 MNHNS and CDR2 SASEGT. The CDR3 contains 15 residues. The CDR3 loop reads CASTDSSGSTYEQYF. The DNA for the CDR3 is TGTGCCAGCACTGATTCTAGCGGGAGTACCTACGAGCAGTACTTC.

This chain connects TRBV6-9 to TRBJ2-7; perhaps D is TRBD1 or TRBD2 (5 bases each). Germline lookup yields CDR1 MNHGY and CDR2 SVAAGI. The CDR3 is 12 residues long. The V end lost 4 bases, the J end lost 9 bases, and 13 bases lay between the germline ends. In nucleotides, the CDR3 is TGTGCCAGCAGTTTAGGGGACGAAGTGCAGTACTTC. Translation: CASSLGDEVQYF.

The rearrangement links TRBV6-1 to TRBJ2-5; D is ambiguous. Per the germline V gene, CDR1 is MNHNS and CDR2 is SASEGT. The CDR3 is made up of 12 amino acids. Trimming removed 3 bases at V and 5 bases at J, with 7 bases between. The CDR3 DNA is TGTGCCAGCAGTGACAAGTCTGAGACCCAGTACTTC. Its translation: CASSDKSETQYF.

The CDR3 sequence is CASSEFPMLDPDRYQPQHF. The CDR3, as DNA: TGCGCCAGCAGTGAGTTCCCGATGTTGGACCCTGACAGATATCAGCCCCAGCATTTT. This chain uses TRBV10-2 with TRBJ1-5; D possibly corresponds to TRBD1 (5 bases). With 1 base removed from V and 5 bases from J, the gap between germline ends came to 24 bases. Germline V lookup: CDR1 WSHSY, CDR2 SAAADI. This CDR3 is 19 amino acids long.

Many counts were recorded for this clonotype. V is TRBV15 and J is TRBJ1-2; tentatively, D is TRBD1 (6 bases). This CDR3 contains 15 residues. Germline V lookup: CDR1 LNHNV, CDR2 YYDKDF (reference sequence). The V gene lost 0 bases and the J gene lost 8 bases, with 16 bases spanning the gap. CDR3 sequence reads: CATSRDVGGAKGYTF. The CDR3 coding sequence is TGTGCCACCAGCAGAGATGTCGGGGGGGCGAAAGGCTACACCTTC.

This clonotype came up many times. CDR3 in amino acids: CASSIIAGASYNEQFF. In nucleotides, the CDR3 is TGTGCCAGCAGCATAATAGCGGGAGCGTCCTACAATGAGCAGTTCTTC. The chain combines TRBV7-2 with TRBJ2-1; 9 nucleotides agree with TRBD2. Germline V gene lookup returns CDR1 SGHTA and CDR2 FQGNSA. CDR3 length: 16 residues. The V gene end was trimmed by 5 bases and the J gene end by 1 base; junction bases not matched to a gene: 6.